The text below deals with one TCR beta chain. Its antigen is currently unknown. The data are from a study of tumor-infiltrating lymphocytes in localized non-small cell lung cancer. Study as a whole: Each patient gave resected tumor and non-adjacent uninvolved lung tissue.

Study findings and constraints: Different pieces of the same tissue were used for each assay. No T-cell fraction difference was seen between IM1 and IM2 tumors.

This CDR3 is built from 11 residues. The germline V gene encodes CDR1 SNHLY and CDR2 FYNNEI. V lost 7 bases and J lost 3, with 4 bases in between. Assay: immunoSEQ multiplex PCR; the TCRdb copy retains only in-frame clones and omits some. Of about 23,000 clones in the sample, approximately 73% are singletons; the top ten hold around 6%. The receptor was isolated from a human donor with non-small cell lung cancer. The chain recombines TRBV2 with TRBJ2-1; D remains unclear. Sequencing input: lung tumor tissue. CDR3 residues: CASNLYNEQFF. CDR3 DNA sequence: TGTGCCAGCAACCTCTACAATGAGCAGTTCTTC.